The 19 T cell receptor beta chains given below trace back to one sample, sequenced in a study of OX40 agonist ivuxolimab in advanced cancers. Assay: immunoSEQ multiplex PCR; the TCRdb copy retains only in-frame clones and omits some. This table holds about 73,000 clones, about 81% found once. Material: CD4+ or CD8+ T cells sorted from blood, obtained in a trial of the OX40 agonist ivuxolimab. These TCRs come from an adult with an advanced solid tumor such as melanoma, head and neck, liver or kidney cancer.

DNA for the CDR3: TGCGCCAGCAGCCAAGATTCGAGCAACTATCAGCCCCAGCATTTT. Its translation is CASSQDSSNYQPQHF. The J gene is TRBJ1-5, the V gene TRBV4-1; D is unclear. V was shortened by 0 bases and J by 5 bases, with 11 bases between the two germline ends. Germline V gene lookup returns CDR1 MGHRA and CDR2 YSYEKL. This CDR3 contains 15 residues.

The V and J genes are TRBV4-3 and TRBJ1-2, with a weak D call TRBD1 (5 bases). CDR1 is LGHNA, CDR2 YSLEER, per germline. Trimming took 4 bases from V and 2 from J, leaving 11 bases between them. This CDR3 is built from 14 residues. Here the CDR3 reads CASSRGTSNYGYTF. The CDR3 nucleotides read TGCGCCAGCAGCCGCGGGACGTCGAACTATGGCTACACCTTC.

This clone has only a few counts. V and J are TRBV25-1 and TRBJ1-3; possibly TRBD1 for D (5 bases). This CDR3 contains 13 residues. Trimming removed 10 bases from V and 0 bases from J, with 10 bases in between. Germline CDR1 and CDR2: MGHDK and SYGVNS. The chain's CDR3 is CATSRGSGNTIYF. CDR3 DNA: TGTGCCACCTCAAGGGGCTCTGGAAACACCATATATTTT.

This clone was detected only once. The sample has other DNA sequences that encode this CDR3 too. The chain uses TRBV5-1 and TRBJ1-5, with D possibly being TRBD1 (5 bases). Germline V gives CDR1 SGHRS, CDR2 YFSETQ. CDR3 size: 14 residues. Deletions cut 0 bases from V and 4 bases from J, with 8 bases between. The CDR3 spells CASSLDGGNQPQHF. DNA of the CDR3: TGCGCCAGCAGCTTGGATGGGGGAAATCAGCCCCAGCATTTT. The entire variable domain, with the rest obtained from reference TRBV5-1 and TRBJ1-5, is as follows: KAGVTQTPRYLIKTRGQQVTLSCSPISGHRSVSWYQQTPGQGLQFLFEYFSETQRNKGNFPGRFSGRQFSNSRSEMNVSTLELGDSALYLCASSLDGGNQPQHFGDGTRLSIL.

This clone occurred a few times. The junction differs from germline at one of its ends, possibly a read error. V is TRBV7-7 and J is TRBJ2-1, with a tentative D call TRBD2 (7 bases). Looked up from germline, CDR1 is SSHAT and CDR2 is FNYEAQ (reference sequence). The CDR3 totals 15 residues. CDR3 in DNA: TGTGCTAGCAGCCCCGGAAGCGGGACAACCAATGAGCAGTTCTTC. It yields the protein CASSPGSGTTNEQFF.

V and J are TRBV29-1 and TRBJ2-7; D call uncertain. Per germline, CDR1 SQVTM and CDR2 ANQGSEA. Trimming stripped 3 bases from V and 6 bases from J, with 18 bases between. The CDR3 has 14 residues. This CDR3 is CSVDVLGAKGEQYF. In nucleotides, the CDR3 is TGCAGCGTTGATGTTTTAGGAGCCAAAGGCGAGCAGTACTTC.

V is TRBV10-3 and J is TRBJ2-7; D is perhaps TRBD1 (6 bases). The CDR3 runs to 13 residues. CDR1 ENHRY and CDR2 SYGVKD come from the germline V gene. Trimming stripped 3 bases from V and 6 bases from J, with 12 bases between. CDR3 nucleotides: TGTGCCATCAGTGAAAGGACAGCCCTCGAGCAGTACTTC. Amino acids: CAISERTALEQYF.

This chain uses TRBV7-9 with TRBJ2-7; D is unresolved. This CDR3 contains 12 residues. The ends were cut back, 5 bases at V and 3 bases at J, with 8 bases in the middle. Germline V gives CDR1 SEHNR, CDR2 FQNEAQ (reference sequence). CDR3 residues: CASSMIHYEQYF. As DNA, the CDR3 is TGTGCCAGCAGCATGATCCACTACGAGCAGTACTTC.

The CDR3 is CASSPLGPAHANTGELFF. In DNA form, the CDR3 reads TGCGCCAGCAGCCCCCTCGGCCCCGCACACGCGAACACCGGGGAGCTGTTTTTT. This chain joins TRBV4-1 and TRBJ2-2; D not certain. The germline V gene encodes CDR1 MGHRA and CDR2 YSYEKL. The CDR3 length is 18 residues. The V end was cut by 4 bases, the J end by 0 bases, with 18 bases between.

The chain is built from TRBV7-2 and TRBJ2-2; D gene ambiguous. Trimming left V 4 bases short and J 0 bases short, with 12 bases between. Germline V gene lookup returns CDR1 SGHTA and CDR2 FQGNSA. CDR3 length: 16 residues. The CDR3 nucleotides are TGTGCCAGCAGCTCCCGGACGGATACGAACACCGGGGAGCTGTTTTTT. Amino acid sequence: CASSSRTDTNTGELFF.

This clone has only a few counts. This CDR3 is CASSHPGQLNTEAFF. Written as DNA, the CDR3 is TGCGCCAGCAGCCACCCAGGACAGTTGAACACTGAAGCTTTCTTT. V and J are TRBV4-1 and TRBJ1-1; D is possibly TRBD1 (6 bases). The CDR3 is made up of 15 amino acids. The germline CDR1 and CDR2 sequences are MGHRA and YSYEKL. V was shortened by 3 bases and J by 0 bases, with 11 bases between the two germline ends.

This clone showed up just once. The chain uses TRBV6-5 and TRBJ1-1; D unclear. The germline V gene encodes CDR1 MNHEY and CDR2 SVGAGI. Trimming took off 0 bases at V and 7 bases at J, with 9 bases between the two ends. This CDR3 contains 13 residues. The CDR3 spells CASSYSKEGEAFF. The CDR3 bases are TGTGCCAGCAGTTACTCGAAGGAAGGTGAAGCTTTCTTT.

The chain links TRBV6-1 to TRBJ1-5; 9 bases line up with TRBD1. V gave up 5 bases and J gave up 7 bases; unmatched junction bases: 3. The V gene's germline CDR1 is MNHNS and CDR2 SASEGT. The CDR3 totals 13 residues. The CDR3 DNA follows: TGTGCCAGCAGTCTGGACAGGGGACAGCCCCAGCATTTT. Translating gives CASSLDRGQPQHF.

The CDR3 region is CASSLADGTYGYTF. The CDR3 DNA reads TGTGCCAGCAGCTTAGCGGACGGCACCTATGGCTACACCTTC. The chain employs TRBV7-8 and TRBJ1-2, with D unresolved. Germline lookup yields CDR1 SGHVS and CDR2 FQNEAQ. The V and J ends lost 0 bases and 4 bases respectively, with 9 bases between them. CDR3 length: 14 amino acids. Combining the CDR3 with reference TRBV7-8 and TRBJ1-2 gives the whole variable domain GAGVSQSPRYKVAKRGQDVALRCDPISGHVSLFWYQQALGQGPEFLTYFQNEAQLDKSGLPSDRFFAERPEGSVSTLKIQRTQQEDSAVYLCASSLADGTYGYTFGSGTRLTVV.

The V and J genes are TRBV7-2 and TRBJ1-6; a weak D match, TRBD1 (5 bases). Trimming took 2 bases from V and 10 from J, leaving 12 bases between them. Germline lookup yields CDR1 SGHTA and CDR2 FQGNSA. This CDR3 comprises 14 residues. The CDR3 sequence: CASSLYSQGSPLHF. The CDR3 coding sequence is TGTGCCAGCAGCTTATATAGTCAGGGATCACCCCTCCACTTT.

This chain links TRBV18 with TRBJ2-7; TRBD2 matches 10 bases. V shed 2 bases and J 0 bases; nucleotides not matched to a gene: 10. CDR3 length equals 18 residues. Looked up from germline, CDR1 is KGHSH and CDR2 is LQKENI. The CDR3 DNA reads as TGTGCCAGCTCACCAGGGATACCTAGCGGGGGAACCTCCTACGAGCAGTACTTC. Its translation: CASSPGIPSGGTSYEQYF.

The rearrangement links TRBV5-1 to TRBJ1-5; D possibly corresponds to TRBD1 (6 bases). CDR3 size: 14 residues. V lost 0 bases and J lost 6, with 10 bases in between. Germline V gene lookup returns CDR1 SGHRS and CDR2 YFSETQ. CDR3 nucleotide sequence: TGCGCCAGCAGCTTGGGGTCAGGGGTTCAGCCCCAGCATTTT. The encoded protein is CASSLGSGVQPQHF.

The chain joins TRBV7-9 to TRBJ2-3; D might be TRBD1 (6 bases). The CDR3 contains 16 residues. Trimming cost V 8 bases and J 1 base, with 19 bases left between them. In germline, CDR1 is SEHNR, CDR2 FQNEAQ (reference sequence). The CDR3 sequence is CASGESMGAGTDTQYF. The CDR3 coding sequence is TGTGCCAGCGGAGAATCGATGGGGGCAGGCACAGATACGCAGTATTTT.

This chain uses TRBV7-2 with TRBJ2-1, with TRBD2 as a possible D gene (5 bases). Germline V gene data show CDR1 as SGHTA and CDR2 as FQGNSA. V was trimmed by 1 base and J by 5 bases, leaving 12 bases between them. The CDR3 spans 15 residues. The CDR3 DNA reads TGTGCCAGCAGCTTAGGGGAGTGGCGGAACAATGAGCAGTTCTTC. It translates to CASSLGEWRNNEQFF.